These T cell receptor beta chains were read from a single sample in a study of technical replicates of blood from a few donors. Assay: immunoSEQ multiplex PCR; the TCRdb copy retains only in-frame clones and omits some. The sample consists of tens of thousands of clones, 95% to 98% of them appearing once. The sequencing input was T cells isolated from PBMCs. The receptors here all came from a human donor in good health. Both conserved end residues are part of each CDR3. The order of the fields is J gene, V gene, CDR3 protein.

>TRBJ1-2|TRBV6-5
CATRLRTHYGYTF
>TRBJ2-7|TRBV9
CASSVDGTGEYEQYF
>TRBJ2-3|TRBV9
CASSTRGSGTDTQYF
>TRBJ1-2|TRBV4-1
CASSQVGGGRSGYTF
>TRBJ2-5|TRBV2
CASSGSDSQETQYF
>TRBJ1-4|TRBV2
CASRTGTGALPGEKLFF
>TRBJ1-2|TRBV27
CASSLLTGGSGYTF
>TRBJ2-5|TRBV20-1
CSADKWETQYF
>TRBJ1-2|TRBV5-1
CASSFRTAGDIFGYTF
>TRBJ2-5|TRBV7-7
CASSGAEDRGHPQYF
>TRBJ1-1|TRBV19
CASRFGIGGQYMNTEAFF
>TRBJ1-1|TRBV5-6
CASSLVQSMNTEAFF
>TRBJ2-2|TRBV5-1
CASSLAPNTGELFF
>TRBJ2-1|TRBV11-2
CASSFQRLAGGIYNEQFF
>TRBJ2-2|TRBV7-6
CASSIGTGDTGELFF
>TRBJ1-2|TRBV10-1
CASSESRQNGYTF
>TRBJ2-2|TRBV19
CASSIGRGGLNTGELFF
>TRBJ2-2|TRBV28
CASSFVLGGRPTGELFF
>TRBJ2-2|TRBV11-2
CASSLGRELVLYTGELFF
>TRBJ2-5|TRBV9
CASSVGLAGVSKTQYF
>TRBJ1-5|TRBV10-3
CAISPTNQPQHF
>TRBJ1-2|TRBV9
CASSVGREQPNYGYTF
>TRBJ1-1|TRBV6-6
CASSYSSNTEAFF
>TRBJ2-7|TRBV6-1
CASSESQGIHYEQYF
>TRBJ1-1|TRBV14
CASSQVGGRTEAFF
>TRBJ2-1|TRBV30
CAWSVLTGVVGNEQFF
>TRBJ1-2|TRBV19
CASSILPTGGISGYTF
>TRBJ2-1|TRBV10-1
CASGQGQGSYNEQFF
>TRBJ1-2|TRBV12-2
CASRLGGSRTGDDLGWAGYTF
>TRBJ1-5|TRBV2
CASSYVQGANQPQHF
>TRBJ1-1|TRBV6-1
CASIRDRATTAEAFF
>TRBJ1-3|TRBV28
CASSLAGAGRIAIYF
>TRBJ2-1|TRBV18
CASSPSGRGREQFF
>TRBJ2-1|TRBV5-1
CASGAGTVYNEQFF
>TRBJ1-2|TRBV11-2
CASSPDQGYGYTF
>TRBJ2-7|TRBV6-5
CASSFPGVGVQYF
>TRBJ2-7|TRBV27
CASSLPNSYEQYF
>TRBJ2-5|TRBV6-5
CASSVLAGTQETQYF
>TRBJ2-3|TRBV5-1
CASSFSGGTDTQYF
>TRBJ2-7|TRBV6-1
CASSATSGGRAYEQYF
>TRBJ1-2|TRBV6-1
CASSGESYGYTF
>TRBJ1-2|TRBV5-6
CASSEDTNYGYTF
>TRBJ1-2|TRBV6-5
CASSLAGTDLYGYTF
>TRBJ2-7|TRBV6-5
CASSPSSYEQYF
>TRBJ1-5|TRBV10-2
CASSETELNQPQHF